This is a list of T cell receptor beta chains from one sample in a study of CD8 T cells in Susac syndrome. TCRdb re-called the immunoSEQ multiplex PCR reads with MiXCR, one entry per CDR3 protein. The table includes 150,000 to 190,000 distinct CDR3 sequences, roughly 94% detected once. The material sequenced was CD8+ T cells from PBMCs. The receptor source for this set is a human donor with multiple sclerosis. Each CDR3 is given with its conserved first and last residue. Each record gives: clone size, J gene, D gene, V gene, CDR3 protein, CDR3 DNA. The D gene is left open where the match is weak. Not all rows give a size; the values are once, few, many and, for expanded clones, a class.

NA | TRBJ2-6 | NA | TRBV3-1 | CASSQDLPRGGANVLTF | TGTGCCAGCAGCCAAGATCTACCGAGGGGTGGGGCCAACGTCCTGACTTTC
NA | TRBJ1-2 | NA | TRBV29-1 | CSVDGGVRYGYTF | TGCAGCGTTGACGGGGGCGTGAGATATGGCTACACCTTC
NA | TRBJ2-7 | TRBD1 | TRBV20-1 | CSALDRGGSYEQYF | TGCAGTGCTCTGGACAGGGGTGGATCCTACGAGCAGTACTTC
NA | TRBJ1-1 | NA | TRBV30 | CAWAAGNTEAFF | TGTGCCTGGGCAGCTGGGAACACTGAAGCTTTCTTT
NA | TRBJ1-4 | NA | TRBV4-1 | CASSQGSARLFF | TGCGCCAGCAGCCAAGGCTCGGCACGACTGTTTTTT
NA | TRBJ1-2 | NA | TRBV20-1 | CSARVLGEWGYGYTF | TGCAGTGCTAGAGTTTTAGGAGAATGGGGCTATGGCTACACCTTC
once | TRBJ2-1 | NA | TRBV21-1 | CASSKGGSQLYNEQFF | TGTGCCAGCAGCAAAGGCGGCAGCCAACTGTACAATGAGCAGTTCTTC
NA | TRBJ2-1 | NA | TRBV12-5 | CASGFGGDEQFF | TGTGCTAGTGGTTTTGGAGGGGATGAGCAGTTCTTC
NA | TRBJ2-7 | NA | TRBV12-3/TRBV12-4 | CASSPNYEQYF | TGTGCCAGCAGTCCTAACTACGAGCAGTACTTC
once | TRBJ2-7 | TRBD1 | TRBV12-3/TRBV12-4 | CASRWDRGSEQYF | TGTGCCAGCAGGTGGGACAGGGGAAGCGAGCAGTACTTC
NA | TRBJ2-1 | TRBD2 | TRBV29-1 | CSVAGLGGYNEQFF | TGCAGCGTGGCGGGGTTGGGGGGGTACAATGAGCAGTTCTTC
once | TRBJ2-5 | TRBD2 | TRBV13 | CASSLRTRRETQYF | TGTGCCAGCAGCTTAAGGACTAGAAGGGAGACCCAGTACTTC
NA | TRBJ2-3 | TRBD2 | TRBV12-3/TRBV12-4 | CASSSREAGDTQYF | TGTGCCAGCAGTTCCCGGGAGGCGGGGGATACGCAGTATTTT
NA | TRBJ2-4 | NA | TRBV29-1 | CSAGRSGTKNIQYF | TGCAGCGCCGGAAGATCCGGGACAAAAAACATTCAGTACTTC
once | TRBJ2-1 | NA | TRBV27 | CASSLNPGDEQFF | TGTGCCAGCAGTTTAAATCCGGGGGATGAGCAGTTCTTC
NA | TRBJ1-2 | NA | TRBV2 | CASSDQGAIYGYTF | TGTGCCAGCAGTGATCAGGGCGCGATCTATGGCTACACCTTC
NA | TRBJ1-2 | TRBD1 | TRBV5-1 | CASSWDRSGGYTF | TGCGCCAGCAGCTGGGACAGATCCGGTGGCTACACCTTC
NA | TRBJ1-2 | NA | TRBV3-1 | CASSQENGYGGTF | TGTGCCAGCAGCCAAGAAAACGGCTACGGTGGCACCTTC
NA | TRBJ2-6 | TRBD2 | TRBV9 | CASSVESGVPSGANVLTF | TGTGCCAGCAGCGTAGAAAGCGGGGTTCCCTCTGGGGCCAACGTCCTGACTTTC
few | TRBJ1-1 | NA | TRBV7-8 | CASSLVEAPSEAFF | TGTGCCAGCAGCTTAGTGGAAGCCCCTTCAGAAGCTTTCTTT
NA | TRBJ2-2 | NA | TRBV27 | CASSLSRPHRWQGYTGELFF | TGTGCCAGCAGTTTATCTCGCCCCCACAGGTGGCAGGGGTACACCGGGGAGCTGTTTTTT
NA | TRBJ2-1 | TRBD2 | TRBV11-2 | CASSLSSGGDNEQFF | TGTGCCAGCAGCTTAAGTAGCGGGGGTGACAATGAGCAGTTCTTC
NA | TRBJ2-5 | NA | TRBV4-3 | CASSHSIGDFQETQYF | TGCGCCAGCAGCCACTCAATCGGGGACTTCCAAGAGACCCAGTACTTC
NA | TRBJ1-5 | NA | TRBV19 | CASSIDISGQPQHF | TGTGCCAGTAGTATTGATATCTCGGGTCAGCCCCAGCATTTT
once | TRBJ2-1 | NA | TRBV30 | CAWSSSSSYNEQFF | TGTGCCTGGAGTTCCTCGAGCTCCTACAATGAGCAGTTCTTC
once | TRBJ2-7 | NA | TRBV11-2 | CASSLDLGISYEQYF | TGTGCCAGCAGCTTAGATCTCGGTATCTCCTACGAGCAGTACTTC
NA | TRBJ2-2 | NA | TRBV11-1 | CASSLRTGNTGELFF | TGTGCCAGCAGCCTCCGGACTGGGAACACCGGGGAGCTGTTTTTT
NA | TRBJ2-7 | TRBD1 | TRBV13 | CASSLGTGIVYEQYF | TGTGCCAGCAGCCTTGGGACAGGGATTGTCTACGAGCAGTACTTC
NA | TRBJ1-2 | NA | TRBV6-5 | CASSYRAGQRQTNYGYTF | TGTGCCAGCAGTTACCGCGCCGGACAAAGACAGACTAACTATGGCTACACCTTC
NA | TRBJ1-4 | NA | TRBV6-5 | CASTKQGSNEKLFF | TGTGCCAGCACTAAACAGGGAAGTAATGAAAAACTGTTTTTT
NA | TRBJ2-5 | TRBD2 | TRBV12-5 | CASAISGWETQYF | TGTGCTAGTGCCATTAGCGGGTGGGAGACCCAGTACTTC
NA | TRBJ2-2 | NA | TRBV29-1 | CSVDLDTGELFF | TGCAGCGTTGACCTGGACACCGGGGAGCTGTTTTTT